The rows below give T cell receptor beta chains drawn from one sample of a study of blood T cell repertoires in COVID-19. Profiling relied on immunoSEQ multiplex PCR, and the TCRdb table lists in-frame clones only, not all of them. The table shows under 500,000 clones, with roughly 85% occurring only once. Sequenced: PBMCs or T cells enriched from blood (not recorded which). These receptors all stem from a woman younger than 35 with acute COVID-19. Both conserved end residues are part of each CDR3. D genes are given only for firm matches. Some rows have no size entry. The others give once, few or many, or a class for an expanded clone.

DNA: TGTGCCATCAGTGAACCGAAGACTAGCGGGACTCAAGAGACCCAGTACTTC
CDR3: CAISEPKTSGTQETQYF
V: TRBV10-3
length: 17
J: TRBJ2-5
size: .
D: TRBD2

DNA: TGTGCCAGCAGCGCACCCATCTTAGCGGGAGCCACAGATACGCAGTATTTT
CDR3: CASSAPILAGATDTQYF
V: TRBV9
length: 17
J: TRBJ2-3
size: .
D: TRBD2

DNA: TGTGCCAGCTCACCGGCCATCGGACAGATCGACGAGCAGTACTTC
CDR3: CASSPAIGQIDEQYF
V: TRBV18
length: 15
J: TRBJ2-7
size: .
D: .

DNA: TGTGCCACCAGCGGGGCCACCAATGAGCAGTTCTTC
CDR3: CATSGATNEQFF
V: TRBV15
length: 12
J: TRBJ2-1
size: .
D: .

DNA: TGTGCCAGCAGTTTACAGGGTGGGGAAAAACTGTTTTTT
CDR3: CASSLQGGEKLFF
V: TRBV28
length: 13
J: TRBJ1-4
size: .
D: .

DNA: TGTGCCAGCAGTAGTCCCGCCGGGACAGGGGACGAGCAGTACTTC
CDR3: CASSSPAGTGDEQYF
V: TRBV28
length: 15
J: TRBJ2-7
size: .
D: TRBD1

DNA: TGCGCCAGCAGGGGCACAGGGGATCAGCCCCAGCATTTT
CDR3: CASRGTGDQPQHF
V: TRBV4-1
length: 13
J: TRBJ1-5
size: .
D: TRBD1

DNA: TGTGCCAGCAGTCCCCTGGGGCTTGGTGAGCAGTTCTTC
CDR3: CASSPLGLGEQFF
V: TRBV12-3/TRBV12-4
length: 13
J: TRBJ2-1
size: .
D: .

DNA: TGTGCCAGCAGTTACGTAGCGGGAGTGGTCGAGCAGTACTTC
CDR3: CASSYVAGVVEQYF
V: TRBV6-2/TRBV6-3
length: 14
J: TRBJ2-7
size: .
D: TRBD2

DNA: TGTGCCAGCAGCGTAGATCAGGGGGAGCGCGAGCAGTACTTC
CDR3: CASSVDQGEREQYF
V: TRBV9
length: 14
J: TRBJ2-7
size: .
D: TRBD1

DNA: TGTGCCAGCAGCGGAAAAAGCGGCCCCAAAGTCAATGAGCAGTTCTTC
CDR3: CASSGKSGPKVNEQFF
V: TRBV9
length: 16
J: TRBJ2-1
size: .
D: .

DNA: TGCAGCGTCCAGGGGGGTTATGGAAACACCATATATTTT
CDR3: CSVQGGYGNTIYF
V: TRBV29-1
length: 13
J: TRBJ1-3
size: .
D: TRBD1

DNA: TGCGCCAGCAGCTTGGCTAGCGCCCTAGACAATGAGCAGTTCTTC
CDR3: CASSLASALDNEQFF
V: TRBV5-1
length: 15
J: TRBJ2-1
size: .
D: .

DNA: TGTGCCAGCAGCGTCCCAAGAGCGGGGGGAAGCACAGATACGCAGTATTTT
CDR3: CASSVPRAGGSTDTQYF
V: TRBV7-6
length: 17
J: TRBJ2-3
size: .
D: TRBD2

DNA: TGTGCCAGCAACTTGGGGGGAGGACAGCCCCAGCATTTT
CDR3: CASNLGGGQPQHF
V: TRBV12-3/TRBV12-4
length: 13
J: TRBJ1-5
size: .
D: .

DNA: TGTGCCAGCAACCTACCTGAACAGGGACGGACTGAAGCTTTCTTT
CDR3: CASNLPEQGRTEAFF
V: TRBV6-6
length: 15
J: TRBJ1-1
size: .
D: .

DNA: TGTGCCAGTAGTCCGGGTCAGAATCAAGAGACCCAGTACTTC
CDR3: CASSPGQNQETQYF
V: TRBV19
length: 14
J: TRBJ2-5
size: .
D: .

DNA: TGTGCCAGCACCATACAGGGGGCTGGCACAGATACGCAGTATTTT
CDR3: CASTIQGAGTDTQYF
V: TRBV9
length: 15
J: TRBJ2-3
size: .
D: TRBD1

DNA: TGTGCCAGCAGTTACAGTCTAGCGGGGGGTAAAGATACGCAGTATTTT
CDR3: CASSYSLAGGKDTQYF
V: TRBV6-2/TRBV6-3
length: 16
J: TRBJ2-3
size: .
D: TRBD2

DNA: TGTGCCAGTGGGAATGGAGGGGTAATCACCAAAAACATTCAGTACTTC
CDR3: CASGNGGVITKNIQYF
V: TRBV19
length: 16
J: TRBJ2-4
size: .
D: .

DNA: TGTGCCAGCTCACCGACAGGGCTGGCTGAAGCTTTCTTT
CDR3: CASSPTGLAEAFF
V: TRBV18
length: 13
J: TRBJ1-1
size: .
D: TRBD1

DNA: TGTGCCAGCTCACCAAAAGAGTTAGGAGTGAACACTGAAGCTTTCTTT
CDR3: CASSPKELGVNTEAFF
V: TRBV18
length: 16
J: TRBJ1-1
size: .
D: .

DNA: TGTGCCAGCAGTTCCTCTTACGAGCAGTACTTC
CDR3: CASSSSYEQYF
V: TRBV27
length: 11
J: TRBJ2-7
size: .
D: .

DNA: TGTGCCAGCAGCGCACAGGGGTCCATCCCTTGGAATGAGCAGTTCTTC
CDR3: CASSAQGSIPWNEQFF
V: TRBV9
length: 16
J: TRBJ2-1
size: .
D: TRBD1

DNA: TGTGCCAGCAGCCTCGGACAGGGGCTGAATTCACCCCTCCACTTT
CDR3: CASSLGQGLNSPLHF
V: TRBV7-9
length: 15
J: TRBJ1-6
size: few
D: TRBD1

DNA: TGTGCCAGCAGTTTCTCCTTCCTAGCGAAAGCTGGGGAGACCCAGTACTTC
CDR3: CASSFSFLAKAGETQYF
V: TRBV28
length: 17
J: TRBJ2-5
size: .
D: .

DNA: TGTGCCAGCCAGTATTTGGACCTTACAGGGAAGGTAGGAAACACCATATATTTT
CDR3: CASQYLDLTGKVGNTIYF
V: TRBV27
length: 18
J: TRBJ1-3
size: .
D: .

DNA: TGTGCCAGCAGCACATCGATACCTACAGAAACCTACGAGCAGTACTTC
CDR3: CASSTSIPTETYEQYF
V: TRBV9
length: 16
J: TRBJ2-7
size: .
D: .

DNA: TGTGCCAGCAGTCGAACCTCTGCCAGGGGAGATGGCTACACCTTC
CDR3: CASSRTSARGDGYTF
V: TRBV2
length: 15
J: TRBJ1-2
size: .
D: .

DNA: TGTGCCAGCAGTTTACCGGGACAGGGATACAATGAGCAGTTCTTC
CDR3: CASSLPGQGYNEQFF
V: TRBV27
length: 15
J: TRBJ2-1
size: .
D: TRBD1

DNA: TGTGCCAGCAGTTCGGGAGGATCCTACGAGCAGTACTTC
CDR3: CASSSGGSYEQYF
V: TRBV6-5
length: 13
J: TRBJ2-7
size: .
D: TRBD2

DNA: TGTGCCAGCAGTCCCCTTTTCAGGGGGATGAACACTGAAGCTTTCTTT
CDR3: CASSPLFRGMNTEAFF
V: TRBV6-2/TRBV6-3
length: 16
J: TRBJ1-1
size: .
D: TRBD1

DNA: TGTGCCAGCAGCCAAGACGAGCGAAACCCGTACAATGAGCAGTTCTTC
CDR3: CASSQDERNPYNEQFF
V: TRBV3-1/TRBV3-2
length: 16
J: TRBJ2-1
size: .
D: .

DNA: TGTGCCAGCAGGGTAGCGGGGGCGTCGAACACCGGGGAGCTGTTTTTT
CDR3: CASRVAGASNTGELFF
V: TRBV6-6
length: 16
J: TRBJ2-2
size: .
D: TRBD2

DNA: TGTGCCAGTAGTATAGTGCTAGCGGGGGGAGGCAAGGAGACCCAGTACTTC
CDR3: CASSIVLAGGGKETQYF
V: TRBV19
length: 17
J: TRBJ2-5
size: .
D: TRBD2

DNA: TGTGCCAGCAGTTACCAAACCGGGACAGGGGAGTACGAGCAGTACTTC
CDR3: CASSYQTGTGEYEQYF
V: TRBV28
length: 16
J: TRBJ2-7
size: .
D: TRBD1

DNA: TGTGCCAGCAATCGAGGGGGCGCGGGGACTGAAGCTTTCTTT
CDR3: CASNRGGAGTEAFF
V: TRBV28
length: 14
J: TRBJ1-1
size: .
D: TRBD1

DNA: TGTGCCAGCAGCCGGCCACAGGTATTCTCTGGAAACACCATATATTTT
CDR3: CASSRPQVFSGNTIYF
V: TRBV11-2
length: 16
J: TRBJ1-3
size: .
D: .

DNA: TGTGCCAGCAGTTTCCCCGGACAGGTCAGAGATACGCAGTATTTT
CDR3: CASSFPGQVRDTQYF
V: TRBV27
length: 15
J: TRBJ2-3
size: .
D: TRBD1

DNA: TGTGCCAGCAGTTACTTGGGGACAGGGGGTGAAAAACTGTTTTTT
CDR3: CASSYLGTGGEKLFF
V: TRBV6-5
length: 15
J: TRBJ1-4
size: .
D: TRBD1

DNA: TGCGCCAGCAGCCAAGTTGGACAGGGGGATGAGACCCAGTACTTC
CDR3: CASSQVGQGDETQYF
V: TRBV4-3
length: 15
J: TRBJ2-5
size: .
D: TRBD1

DNA: TGTGCCAGCAGCTTGATTACAGGGAACACTGAAGCTTTCTTT
CDR3: CASSLITGNTEAFF
V: TRBV5-4
length: 14
J: TRBJ1-1
size: .
D: .

DNA: TGTGCCAGCAGCGCCCGACAGGGTCCTGGAAACACCATATATTTT
CDR3: CASSARQGPGNTIYF
V: TRBV7-2
length: 15
J: TRBJ1-3
size: .
D: TRBD1

DNA: TGTGCCAGCAGCTCCCAAGGGGAGCTGTTTTTT
CDR3: CASSSQGELFF
V: TRBV7-9
length: 11
J: TRBJ2-2
size: .
D: .

DNA: TGTGCCAGCAGCCCGGGACAGATAAACTCCTACGAGCAGTACTTC
CDR3: CASSPGQINSYEQYF
V: TRBV6-5
length: 15
J: TRBJ2-7
size: .
D: TRBD1